These 18 T cell receptor beta chains were sequenced from one sample in a study of technical replicates of blood from several donors. TCRdb keeps only in-frame clones here, not all; method: immunoSEQ multiplex PCR. This table holds approximately 76,000 clones, 90% to 95% found once. Sequencing was carried out using T cells isolated from PBMCs. Source of these receptors: a human donor in good health.

The chain couples TRBV9 to TRBJ2-6; D perhaps matches TRBD1 (6 bases). Trimming took off 4 bases at V and 1 base at J, with 12 bases between the two ends. The germline gives CDR1 SGDLS, CDR2 YYNGEE. The CDR3 runs to 16 residues. The CDR3 DNA follows: TGTGCCAGCAGCTCCCGGACAGTTTCTGGGGCCAACGTCCTGACTTTC. As protein: CASSSRTVSGANVLTF.

This clone was seen just once. The chain links TRBV4-2 to TRBJ1-5; D is uncertain. This CDR3 has 13 amino acids. Germline loops: CDR1 LGHNA, CDR2 YNFKEQ. The V and J ends lost 4 bases and 0 bases respectively, with 4 bases between them. The CDR3 DNA sequence: TGTGCCAGCAGCCTATATAGCAATCAGCCCCAGCATTTT. Its translation is CASSLYSNQPQHF.

The V gene is TRBV5-4, the J gene TRBJ1-6, with D tentatively TRBD1 (6 bases). Germline CDR1 and CDR2: SGHNT and YYREEE (reference sequence). The V gene lost 4 bases and the J gene lost 7 bases, with 18 bases spanning the gap. The CDR3 loop spans 16 amino acids. The CDR3 bases are TGTGCCAGCAGCGAATTACAGGGCCTTCTAAATTCACCCCTCCACTTT. Encoded protein: CASSELQGLLNSPLHF.

The chain uses TRBV4-1 and TRBJ1-1; TRBD1 might be the D (6 bases). Per germline, CDR1 MGHRA and CDR2 YSYEKL. This CDR3 is built from 16 residues. V lost 4 bases to trimming and J lost 3 bases, with 18 bases between them. CDR3 DNA: TGCGCCAGCAGCCGAACGGGGGGCGGATGGGACACTGAAGCTTTCTTT. Protein: CASSRTGGGWDTEAFF.

A single count supports this clone. This chain uses TRBV5-6 with TRBJ2-3, with 7 bases fitting TRBD1. The CDR3 is 16 amino acids. J was trimmed by 3 bases and V by 5 bases; bases with no gene match: 12. From germline, CDR1 is SGHDT and CDR2 YYEEEE. CDR3 sequence (DNA): TGTGCCAGCAGTTCCCAGACAGGGACGGGTACAGATACGCAGTATTTT. Its translation is CASSSQTGTGTDTQYF.

This rearrangement joins TRBV12-5 to TRBJ2-7, with D perhaps TRBD2 (5 bases). Deletions cut 3 bases from V and 2 bases from J, with 11 bases between. Germline-derived CDR1 and CDR2 are LGHNT and FRNRAP. CDR3 length equals 14 residues. The CDR3, as DNA: TGTGCTAGTGGTTTAGGACTGATAACCTACGAGCAGTACTTC. Amino acids: CASGLGLITYEQYF.

The V call is TRBV19, the J call TRBJ2-7; D gene unclear. Per germline, CDR1 LNHDA and CDR2 SQIVND (reference sequence). V was pared by 5 bases and J by 4 bases, with 15 bases between. The CDR3 loop spans 14 amino acids. This CDR3 is CASSSVSQDYEQYF. CDR3 in DNA: TGTGCCAGTAGTTCAGTCAGCCAGGATTACGAGCAGTACTTC.

This chain joins TRBV25-1 and TRBJ2-7, with TRBD1 matching 9 bases. From germline, CDR1 is MGHDK and CDR2 SYGVNS. The ends lost 8 bases at V and 6 bases at J; junction bases unmatched: 17. The CDR3 consists of 16 residues. The CDR3 DNA reads as TGTGCCAGCCGACCTAAACCGGGACAGGGCCTTGTCGAGCAGTACTTC. Protein: CASRPKPGQGLVEQYF.

The gene calls are TRBV27 and TRBJ2-3; 11 bases align to TRBD1. The ends lost 5 bases at V and 6 bases at J; junction bases unmatched: 7. The CDR3 runs 15 residues. Germline CDR1 MNHEY, CDR2 SMNVEV (reference sequence). The CDR3, as DNA: TGTGCCAGCAGTACCCAGGGACAGGGGGTGGATACGCAGTATTTT. This gives the protein CASSTQGQGVDTQYF.

This sequence joins TRBV27 and TRBJ2-1; 15 bases match TRBD2. V was pared by 5 bases and J by 8 bases, with 7 bases of the junction left unmatched. Germline loops: CDR1 MNHEY, CDR2 SMNVEV (reference sequence). CDR3 length: 16 residues. For the CDR3, the DNA is TGTGCCAGCAGTGCCGGACTAGCGGGGGGGCCCGATGAGCAGTTCTTC. It translates to CASSAGLAGGPDEQFF.

This chain links TRBV14 with TRBJ1-2; D is perhaps TRBD1 (6 bases). The V and J ends lost 4 bases and 4 bases respectively, with 7 bases between them. The CDR3 has 12 residues. From germline, CDR1 is SGHDN and CDR2 FVKESK. The CDR3 DNA reads TGTGCCAGCAGCCCAGGGGTCTATGGCTACACCTTC. Translated, it gives CASSPGVYGYTF.

This chain uses TRBV28 with TRBJ2-7, with 9 positions matching TRBD1. Germline CDR1 reads MDHEN; CDR2 reads SYDVKM. CDR3 length equals 14 residues. The CDR3 DNA reads TGTGCTACTAATCCCCGGGACAGGGCTCTCGAGCAGTACTTC. Translating it yields CATNPRDRALEQYF.

The rearrangement links TRBV30 to TRBJ1-2; the D is unclear. V shed 5 bases and J shed 4 bases, with 14 bases lying between them. The CDR3 totals 13 residues. Germline V gene sequence: CDR1 GTSNPN, CDR2 SVGIG (reference sequence). The CDR3 coding sequence is TGTGCCTGGGGTGACGCACTTCCCTATGGCTACACCTTC. This sequence encodes CAWGDALPYGYTF.

This rearrangement joins TRBV10-2 to TRBJ1-3, with D possibly TRBD1 on 6 matching bases. This CDR3 is built from 16 residues. CDR1 is WSHSY and CDR2 is SAAADI in the germline V gene. V was trimmed by 0 bases and J by 2 bases, leaving 11 bases between them. The CDR3 sequence: CASSESSSGAGNTIYF. In nucleotides, the CDR3 is TGCGCCAGCAGTGAGTCATCTTCAGGGGCTGGAAACACCATATATTTT.

The V call is TRBV28, the J call TRBJ1-5, with D uncertain. There are 11 residues in the CDR3. Germline V gives CDR1 MDHEN, CDR2 SYDVKM. Trimming stripped 5 bases from V and 7 bases from J, with 6 bases between. CDR3 in DNA: TGTGCCAGCAGTGACATGCAGCCCCAGCATTTT. Translating gives CASSDMQPQHF.

The J gene is TRBJ2-3, the V gene TRBV6-1; the match to TRBD2 covers 7 bases. The CDR3 contains 13 residues. Trimming cost V 7 bases and J 8 bases; bases outside gene matches: 9. CDR1 is MNHNS, CDR2 SASEGT, per germline. CDR3 coding DNA: TGTGCCAGCACCAGCGGGAATTGGGGTACGCAGTATTTT. This codes for CASTSGNWGTQYF.

The chain recombines TRBV4-1 with TRBJ1-1; D perhaps matches TRBD1 (6 bases). The germline V and J ends were trimmed by 4 bases and 5 bases, with 17 bases remaining between them. In germline, CDR1 is MGHRA, CDR2 YSYEKL. The CDR3 runs to 15 residues. The CDR3, as DNA: TGCGCCAGCAGCCGTTCAAGGGGGGGTGGAACTGAAGCTTTCTTT. Its protein is CASSRSRGGGTEAFF.

This chain connects TRBV5-1 to TRBJ2-5; 10 bases align to TRBD2. Germline V gene data show CDR1 as SGHRS and CDR2 as YFSETQ. The CDR3 is 16 residues long. The junction had 2 bases not matched to a gene; V was cut back by 0 bases and J by 0 bases. This CDR3 reads CASSLGTSGNQETQYF. In nucleotides, the CDR3 is TGCGCCAGCAGCTTGGGGACTAGCGGAAACCAAGAGACCCAGTACTTC.